Listed here is a single T cell receptor (beta chain). Its antigen is unidentified. This sample was taken from a study of long-term antiretroviral therapy in people with HIV. Findings and caveats of the study: Clonal populations expanded prior to ART predominated within the repertoire at all time points. When set beside controls, HIV repertoires had CDR3 length ranges that were narrower.

A v3.0 immunoSEQ assay was performed at survey level. Clones were sequenced by immunoSEQ multiplex PCR, and TCRdb holds only the in-frame ones, with some missing. The table lists about 48,000 clones, about 86% of them singletons. CDR3 length: 14 amino acids. V was clipped by 5 bases and J by 2 bases; unmatched bases: 3. The germline gives CDR1 MDHEN, CDR2 SYDVKM. This specimen consisted of unsorted PBMCs, obtained 0.8 years after starting antiretroviral therapy. The clonotype comes from a woman between 18 and 29 years old with HIV. The J gene is TRBJ2-7, the V gene TRBV28, with 10 bases aligning to TRBD1. DNA for the CDR3: TGTGCCAGCAGTGGGACAGGGGTTACCTACGAGCAGTACTTC. It translates to CASSGTGVTYEQYF.